This is a list of T cell receptor beta chains from one sample in a study of PD-1 blockade in classical Hodgkin lymphoma. The data were produced by immunoSEQ multiplex PCR, yet TCRdb's version contains in-frame clones alone and is incomplete. The sample has around 24,000 clones, approximately 77% seen once. The material was peripheral blood mononuclear cells (PBMCs), obtained before the fourth cycle of nivolumab. These receptors were collected from a human donor with classical Hodgkin lymphoma. The CDR3 runs from the conserved cysteine through the conserved F or W. A D gene is named only where the DNA matches it firmly. Expanded clones get a size class; other rows say once, few or many, or leave the size out.

D gene: .; J gene: TRBJ2-7; V gene: TRBV7-9; clone size: .; CDR3 DNA: TGTGCCAGCACTGGGGGGAACAGGGGCCCCTACGAGCAGTACTTC; CDR3 protein: CASTGGNRGPYEQYF
D gene: .; J gene: TRBJ1-2; V gene: TRBV7-9; clone size: .; CDR3 DNA: TGTGCCAGCAGCCACTCTAGGGACACACTAAGGAATGGCTACACCTTC; CDR3 protein: CASSHSRDTLRNGYTF
D gene: .; J gene: TRBJ1-5; V gene: TRBV27; clone size: .; CDR3 DNA: TGTGCCAGCAGTTTATCCCGGACTATGGGGCAGCCCCAGCATTTT; CDR3 protein: CASSLSRTMGQPQHF
D gene: .; J gene: TRBJ2-3; V gene: TRBV7-2; clone size: .; CDR3 DNA: TGTGCCAGCAGCTTATATTTCCATGTAGCAGATACGCAGTATTTT; CDR3 protein: CASSLYFHVADTQYF
D gene: .; J gene: TRBJ2-1; V gene: TRBV9; clone size: .; CDR3 DNA: TGTGCCAGCAGCGTACAGGGCCGGGAGTACAATGAGCAGTTCTTC; CDR3 protein: CASSVQGREYNEQFF
D gene: .; J gene: TRBJ1-1; V gene: TRBV7-2; clone size: medium-sized; CDR3 DNA: TGTGCCAGCAGCTTAAGGACCCTGAGCACTGAAGCTTTCTTT; CDR3 protein: CASSLRTLSTEAFF
D gene: TRBD2; J gene: TRBJ2-7; V gene: TRBV30; clone size: .; CDR3 DNA: TGTGCCTCGGGTCGGCGGGGGGGCGGCGAGCAGTACTTC; CDR3 protein: CASGRRGGGEQYF
D gene: .; J gene: TRBJ2-3; V gene: TRBV18; clone size: few; CDR3 DNA: TGTGCCAGCACTCCCCGCCGGGACACCAAATCCACAGATACGCAGTATTTT; CDR3 protein: CASTPRRDTKSTDTQYF
D gene: .; J gene: TRBJ1-1; V gene: TRBV9; clone size: .; CDR3 DNA: TGTGCCAGCAGCGCTTTCCCATTGGGACGGCCCATGAACACTGAAGCTTTCTTT; CDR3 protein: CASSAFPLGRPMNTEAFF
D gene: TRBD2; J gene: TRBJ2-7; V gene: TRBV29-1; clone size: .; CDR3 DNA: TGCAGCGTTGAACAGCTAGCGGGAGGGTCCGAGCAGTACTTC; CDR3 protein: CSVEQLAGGSEQYF
D gene: .; J gene: TRBJ2-7; V gene: TRBV30; clone size: .; CDR3 DNA: TGTGCCTGGACCTTTGAGGCAGGGAACTACGAGCAGTACTTC; CDR3 protein: CAWTFEAGNYEQYF
D gene: .; J gene: TRBJ1-6; V gene: TRBV30; clone size: .; CDR3 DNA: TGTGCCTGGAGTGTGGAAGTAAATAATTCACCCCTCCACTTT; CDR3 protein: CAWSVEVNNSPLHF
D gene: .; J gene: TRBJ2-2; V gene: TRBV5-1; clone size: .; CDR3 DNA: TGCGCCAGCAGCGCCCAGTTTGACACCGGGGAGCTGTTTTTT; CDR3 protein: CASSAQFDTGELFF
D gene: .; J gene: TRBJ1-4; V gene: TRBV6-6; clone size: .; CDR3 DNA: TGTGCCAGCAGTTTAGGTGCAACTAATGAAAAACTGTTTTTT; CDR3 protein: CASSLGATNEKLFF
D gene: .; J gene: TRBJ1-2; V gene: TRBV5-6; clone size: .; CDR3 DNA: TGTGCCAGCAGCTTAGACCCCCGTCGGGGCTACACCTTC; CDR3 protein: CASSLDPRRGYTF
D gene: .; J gene: TRBJ1-2; V gene: TRBV4-1; clone size: .; CDR3 DNA: TGCGCCAGCAGCCAAGATCACGGGTTCGGCTATGGCTACACCTTC; CDR3 protein: CASSQDHGFGYGYTF
D gene: .; J gene: TRBJ1-6; V gene: TRBV11-3; clone size: few; CDR3 DNA: TGTGCCAGCAGCGCCTATAATTCACCCCTCCACTTT; CDR3 protein: CASSAYNSPLHF
D gene: TRBD2; J gene: TRBJ2-3; V gene: TRBV10-3; clone size: .; CDR3 DNA: TGTGCCATCAGCCGCTCTGCGGGAGGGGATACGCAGTATTTT; CDR3 protein: CAISRSAGGDTQYF
D gene: .; J gene: TRBJ2-5; V gene: TRBV28; clone size: .; CDR3 DNA: TGTGCCAGCAGTTTAGGGGGGAGCGGATACATCAAGGAGACCCAGTACTTC; CDR3 protein: CASSLGGSGYIKETQYF
D gene: .; J gene: TRBJ1-5; V gene: TRBV30; clone size: .; CDR3 DNA: TGTGCCTTCGGAGAAAGCAATCAGCCCCAGCATTTT; CDR3 protein: CAFGESNQPQHF
D gene: .; J gene: TRBJ2-3; V gene: TRBV6-1; clone size: .; CDR3 DNA: TGTGCCAGCAGTGAAACCCCGGGATCTAGCACAGATACGCAGTATTTT; CDR3 protein: CASSETPGSSTDTQYF
D gene: TRBD2; J gene: TRBJ2-7; V gene: TRBV15; clone size: .; CDR3 DNA: TGTGCCACCAGCAGAGATAATCGGCTAGCGGGCGGTCCGGCCTACGAGCAGTACTTC; CDR3 protein: CATSRDNRLAGGPAYEQYF
D gene: .; J gene: TRBJ1-3; V gene: TRBV11-2; clone size: .; CDR3 DNA: TGTGCCAGCAGCTTACTAGGACCCGCTGGACTGGGAAGAAACACCATATATTTT; CDR3 protein: CASSLLGPAGLGRNTIYF
D gene: TRBD1; J gene: TRBJ1-1; V gene: TRBV2; clone size: .; CDR3 DNA: TGTGCCAGCAGTGAAGGGTACAGGGGGACTGAAGCTTTCTTT; CDR3 protein: CASSEGYRGTEAFF
D gene: .; J gene: TRBJ2-3; V gene: TRBV14; clone size: .; CDR3 DNA: TGTGCCAGCAGCCAAGAAGGCCGCCGCACAGATACGCAGTATTTT; CDR3 protein: CASSQEGRRTDTQYF
D gene: TRBD2; J gene: TRBJ2-3; V gene: TRBV9; clone size: .; CDR3 DNA: TGTGCCAGCAGCGGGGGACTAGCGGGCCGACACTCTCTCCGTAGCACAGATACGCAGTATTTT; CDR3 protein: CASSGGLAGRHSLRSTDTQYF
D gene: .; J gene: TRBJ2-7; V gene: TRBV6-5; clone size: .; CDR3 DNA: TGTGCCAGCAGGCGGGCGAGGGCCTACGAGCAGTACTTC; CDR3 protein: CASRRARAYEQYF
D gene: TRBD2; J gene: TRBJ2-7; V gene: TRBV5-1; clone size: .; CDR3 DNA: TGCGCCAGCAGCCCCGCGGGGGGCGGGGGTGGGGAGCAGTACTTC; CDR3 protein: CASSPAGGGGGEQYF